This T cell receptor (beta chain) was profiled in a study of blood T cell repertoires in COVID-19. About the study: Samples came from the United States, Italy and Spain, spanning acute and convalescent COVID-19.

The participants were between roughly 18 and 90 years old and came from 24 US areas. Trimming stripped 4 bases from V and 2 bases from J, with 6 bases between. From germline, CDR1 is MNHEY and CDR2 SMNVEV (reference sequence). The CDR3 has 13 residues. Source study methods: Scientists estimated how many nucleated cells there were by amplifying reference gene primers. Assay used: immunoSEQ multiplex PCR; TCRdb lists only in-frame clones, some missing. V, J and clone size derive from that table, while D and trimming were established from the DNA sequence. The sample shows about 270,000 clones, roughly 86% of them seen only once.

The source material was PBMCs or T cells enriched from blood (not recorded which). This receptor was taken from a woman younger than 30 who had recovered from COVID-19. J is TRBJ2-1 and V is TRBV27; maybe TRBD1 (6 bases). The CDR3 here is CASSYRAYNEQFF. In nucleotides, the CDR3 is TGTGCCAGCAGTTACAGGGCCTACAATGAGCAGTTCTTC.